The clone carrying this TCR beta chain was seen many times. These data belong to a study of T cells in Graves' hyperthyroidism and ophthalmopathy. The TCR beta CDR3 regions underwent amplification using RNA transcripts as the source. First-round RT-PCR targeting the TCR CDR3 was performed with the HTBI primer set. Using its own MiXCR run on the multiplex PCR reads, TCRdb lists one record per CDR3 protein. The repertoire consists of around 600,000 distinct CDR3 sequences, with over 12% occurring once and the leading ten covering roughly 7%. Trimming shortened V by 5 bases and J by 2 bases, and 14 bases separated the two germline ends. The CDR3 length is 15 residues. Looked up from germline, CDR1 is LGHNT and CDR2 is FRNRAP.

This TCR was recovered from a woman aged 18-30 years with Graves' ophthalmopathy. Sequencing input: blood. This rearrangement joins TRBV12-5 to TRBJ2-3; D is possibly TRBD1 (6 bases). CDR3 nucleotides: TGTGCTAGTGGTCTCCAGGGGTCCCACACAGATACGCAGTATTTT. Its protein is CASGLQGSHTDTQYF.